The source of this T cell receptor (beta chain) is a study of early T cells in non-severe SARS-CoV-2 infection. At the level of the study: Sequencing of bulk RNA from unsorted whole blood was done, without chain pairing.

Turning to this clonotype: Its cognate antigen is unknown.

The CDR3 is 17 amino acids. Notes on the study in general: VDJdb-based annotation leaned toward anti-spike CD8 responses and missed private and CD4 specificities.

Researchers tagged individual cDNA molecules with unique molecular identifiers. From the 5' RACE reads, TCRdb called clonotypes with MiXCR, one entry per CDR3 protein. This sample has 65,000 to 95,000 distinct CDR3 sequences, with about 17% found just once. The TCR sequence derives from an adult who was a healthcare worker with PCR-confirmed SARS-CoV-2 infection or an uninfected control (not recorded which). Sequencing used whole blood. The chain links TRBV21-1 to TRBJ2-6; the DNA was not compared with TRBD1, the D call given in the table. TRBV21-1 is designated a pseudogene. CDR3 bases: TGTGCCAGCAGCAAACGGAAACAGGGATCTGGGGCCAACGTCCTGACTTTC. Translating it yields CASSKRKQGSGANVLTF.